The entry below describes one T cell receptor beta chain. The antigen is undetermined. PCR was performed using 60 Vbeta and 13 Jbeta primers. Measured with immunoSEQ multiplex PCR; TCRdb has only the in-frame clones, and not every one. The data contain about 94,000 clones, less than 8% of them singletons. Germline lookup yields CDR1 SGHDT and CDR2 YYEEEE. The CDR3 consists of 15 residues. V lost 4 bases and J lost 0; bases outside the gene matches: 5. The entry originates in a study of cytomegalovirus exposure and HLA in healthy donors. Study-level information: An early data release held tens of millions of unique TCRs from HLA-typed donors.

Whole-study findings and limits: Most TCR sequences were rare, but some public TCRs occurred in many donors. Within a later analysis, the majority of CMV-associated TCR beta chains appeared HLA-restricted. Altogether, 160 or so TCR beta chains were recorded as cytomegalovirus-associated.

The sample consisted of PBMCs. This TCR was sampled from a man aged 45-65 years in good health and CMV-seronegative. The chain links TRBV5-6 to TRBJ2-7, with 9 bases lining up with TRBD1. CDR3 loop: CASSPRTGVSYEQYF. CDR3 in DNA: TGTGCCAGCAGCCCAAGGACAGGGGTCTCCTACGAGCAGTACTTC.